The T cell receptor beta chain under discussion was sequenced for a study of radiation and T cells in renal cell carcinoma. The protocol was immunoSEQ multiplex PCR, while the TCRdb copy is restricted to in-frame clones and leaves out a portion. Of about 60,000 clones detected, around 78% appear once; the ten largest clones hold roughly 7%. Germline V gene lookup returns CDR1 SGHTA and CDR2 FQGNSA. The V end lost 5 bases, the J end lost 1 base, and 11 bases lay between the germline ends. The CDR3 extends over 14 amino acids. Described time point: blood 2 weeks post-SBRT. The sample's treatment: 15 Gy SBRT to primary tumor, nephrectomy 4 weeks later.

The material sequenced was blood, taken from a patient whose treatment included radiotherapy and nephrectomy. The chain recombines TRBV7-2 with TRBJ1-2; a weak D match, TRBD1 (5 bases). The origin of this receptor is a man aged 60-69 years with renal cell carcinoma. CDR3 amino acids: CASSEAGRNYGYTF. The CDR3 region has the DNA TGTGCCAGCAGCGAGGCGGGGCGTAACTATGGCTACACCTTC.